This T cell receptor (beta chain) was documented in a study of CD4 T cell repertoires in COVID-19. Assay: immunoSEQ multiplex PCR; the TCRdb copy retains only in-frame clones and omits some. The sample includes 70,000 to 95,000 clones, roughly 85% of them seen just once. These memory T cells were uncultured and sequenced directly after ex vivo isolation. Specimen: CD4+ T cells from peripheral blood, collected after recovery from COVID-19. The clonotype originates from a human donor who had COVID-19.

DNA of the CDR3: TGCAGTGCTAGTGGGCAGGCAACCTCCTCCTACGAGCAGTACTTC. It encodes CSASGQATSSYEQYF. The chain combines TRBV20-1 with TRBJ2-7; the D is unclear. Germline V gene lookup returns CDR1 DFQATT and CDR2 SNEGSKA (reference sequence). Trimming left V 3 bases short and J 0 bases short, with 15 bases between. CDR3 length: 15 residues.